The 3 T cell receptor beta chains listed next were all sequenced from one sample in a study of blood T cell repertoires in COVID-19. Profiled with immunoSEQ multiplex PCR; TCRdb holds only in-frame clones, not every one. Seen here are more than 200,000 clones, around 89% observed once, and the top ten hold approximately 4.1%. Sequencing was performed on PBMCs or T cells enriched from blood (not recorded which). The receptor set was obtained from a woman in her 30s who had recovered from COVID-19.

The V call is TRBV29-1, the J call TRBJ1-1; D gene ambiguous. There are 11 residues in the CDR3. The germline V and J ends were trimmed by 7 bases and 5 bases, with 11 bases remaining between them. CDR1 and CDR2 (germline): SQVTM, ANQGSEA. CDR3 in amino acids: CSAYSGTEAFF. In nucleotides, the CDR3 is TGCAGCGCCTATTCCGGTACTGAAGCTTTCTTT.

The V call is TRBV4-1, the J call TRBJ2-3, with 10 bases that match TRBD2. J gave up 4 bases and V 0 bases, and 4 bases lay outside the gene matches. Germline values: CDR1 MGHRA, CDR2 YSYEKL. The CDR3 loop spans 16 amino acids. This CDR3 reads CASSQDHSGRSDTQYF. CDR3 coding DNA: TGCGCCAGCAGCCAAGATCATAGCGGGAGGTCAGATACGCAGTATTTT.

The rearrangement joins TRBV28 to TRBJ1-1; possible D gene TRBD1, 5 bases. Germline V CDR1 and CDR2: MDHEN, SYDVKM. Deletions cut 5 bases from V and 5 bases from J, with 18 bases between. The CDR3 is 15 residues long. CDR3 amino acids: CASSPYGGFPTEAFF. CDR3 DNA: TGTGCCAGCAGTCCCTACGGGGGGTTCCCTACTGAAGCTTTCTTT.